This is a list of T cell receptor beta chains from one sample in a study of post-analysis software for immune sequencing data. TCRdb reprocessed the PCR reads via MiXCR and lists one record per CDR3 protein. The table records about 680,000 distinct CDR3 sequences, about 60% of them present only once. Input material: blood. The receptors stem from a girl aged 2 to 10 with multiple sclerosis. Both conserved end residues are part of each CDR3. The order of the fields is J gene, D gene, V gene, clone size, CDR3 DNA, CDR3 protein. D genes are given only for firm matches. Some rows mark clone size as missing; the rest say once, few, many or name a class of expanded clone.

J gene: TRBJ2-3; D gene: TRBD2; V gene: TRBV28; clone size: .; CDR3 DNA: TGTGCCAGCTCACCCTGGGGGAGACTAGCGGCCGCAGATACGCAGTATTTT; CDR3 protein: CASSPWGRLAAADTQYF
J gene: TRBJ1-1; D gene: .; V gene: TRBV29-1; clone size: .; CDR3 DNA: TGCAGCGTTGGTGTGCGGGGAAGGACTGAAGCTTTCTTT; CDR3 protein: CSVGVRGRTEAFF
J gene: TRBJ2-1; D gene: TRBD1; V gene: TRBV10-3; clone size: .; CDR3 DNA: TGTGCCATCAAGTTGGGACAGGGGACCTACGAGCAGTTCTTC; CDR3 protein: CAIKLGQGTYEQFF
J gene: TRBJ1-2; D gene: .; V gene: TRBV5-1; clone size: few; CDR3 DNA: TGCGCCAGCAGCTTGGCCGACAGCCCCTATGGCTACACCTTC; CDR3 protein: CASSLADSPYGYTF
J gene: TRBJ2-7; D gene: TRBD1; V gene: TRBV20-1; clone size: few; CDR3 DNA: TGCAGTGCTAGAGTAACCGGACAGGGGACTTACGAGCAGTACTTC; CDR3 protein: CSARVTGQGTYEQYF
J gene: TRBJ2-5; D gene: .; V gene: TRBV5-6; clone size: .; CDR3 DNA: TGTGCCAGCAGGGGACTTCTCTCGAGGGAGACCCAGTACTTC; CDR3 protein: CASRGLLSRETQYF
J gene: TRBJ1-1; D gene: .; V gene: TRBV20-1; clone size: .; CDR3 DNA: TGCAGTGCTAGTCCGGGGGGGCGTGAAGCTTTCTTT; CDR3 protein: CSASPGGREAFF
J gene: TRBJ2-7; D gene: .; V gene: TRBV20-1; clone size: .; CDR3 DNA: TGCAGTGCTACCCAGAAGGGGACCTACGAGCAGTACTTC; CDR3 protein: CSATQKGTYEQYF
J gene: TRBJ2-7; D gene: TRBD2; V gene: TRBV6-5; clone size: .; CDR3 DNA: TGTGCCAGCAGCCACACGACTAGCGGGAGCCACGAGCAGTACTTC; CDR3 protein: CASSHTTSGSHEQYF
J gene: TRBJ2-7; D gene: TRBD1; V gene: TRBV7-9; clone size: .; CDR3 DNA: TGTGCCAGCAGCCCCTTGGGACAGGCGTACTACGAGCAGTACTTC; CDR3 protein: CASSPLGQAYYEQYF
J gene: TRBJ2-5; D gene: .; V gene: TRBV6-2/TRBV6-3; clone size: few; CDR3 DNA: TGTGCCAGCAGTTACGGGGGGGACAGTTTTTCGGAGACCCAGTACTTC; CDR3 protein: CASSYGGDSFSETQYF
J gene: TRBJ1-1; D gene: .; V gene: TRBV5-1; clone size: .; CDR3 DNA: TGCGCCAGCAGCTTGGAGATGGGCACTGAAGCTTTCTTT; CDR3 protein: CASSLEMGTEAFF
J gene: TRBJ2-1; D gene: .; V gene: TRBV6-6; clone size: .; CDR3 DNA: TGTGCCAGCAGTTGGGTGAATGAGCAGTTCTTC; CDR3 protein: CASSWVNEQFF
J gene: TRBJ2-3; D gene: .; V gene: TRBV6-2/TRBV6-3; clone size: once; CDR3 DNA: TGTGCCAGCAGACCCTGGATGGGGCATGCAGATACGCAGTATTTT; CDR3 protein: CASRPWMGHADTQYF
J gene: TRBJ2-3; D gene: .; V gene: TRBV19; clone size: .; CDR3 DNA: TGTGCCAGTTCTACAGGGTTGGATACGCAGTATTTT; CDR3 protein: CASSTGLDTQYF
J gene: TRBJ1-4; D gene: TRBD1; V gene: TRBV6-5; clone size: .; CDR3 DNA: TGTGCCAGCAGATCAGGGGGCGCTAATGAAAAACTGTTTTTT; CDR3 protein: CASRSGGANEKLFF
J gene: TRBJ1-2; D gene: .; V gene: TRBV29-1; clone size: .; CDR3 DNA: TGCAGCGTTGAAATTCCGGGGGGCGAGTACTATGGCTACACCTTC; CDR3 protein: CSVEIPGGEYYGYTF
J gene: TRBJ2-1; D gene: TRBD2; V gene: TRBV5-1; clone size: .; CDR3 DNA: TGCGCCAGCAGCTTTAGCGCGGCGGCGGGAGCCAATGAGCAGTTCTTC; CDR3 protein: CASSFSAAAGANEQFF
J gene: TRBJ2-3; D gene: .; V gene: TRBV27; clone size: .; CDR3 DNA: TGTGCCAGCAGTTTAGGGCTTTCCGACACAGATACGCAGTATTTT; CDR3 protein: CASSLGLSDTDTQYF
J gene: TRBJ2-2; D gene: .; V gene: TRBV5-1; clone size: .; CDR3 DNA: TGCGCCAGCAGCCGGCGGGCTGAAGGTGCCGGGGAGCTGTTTTTT; CDR3 protein: CASSRRAEGAGELFF
J gene: TRBJ1-6; D gene: TRBD1; V gene: TRBV7-9; clone size: .; CDR3 DNA: TGTGCCAGCAGCCCGGACAGGGGGCCTCCGGGGTCACCCCTCCACTTT; CDR3 protein: CASSPDRGPPGSPLHF
J gene: TRBJ2-1; D gene: .; V gene: TRBV7-9; clone size: few; CDR3 DNA: TGTGCCAGCAGCTCCGGGGGCGATGAGCAGTTCTTC; CDR3 protein: CASSSGGDEQFF
J gene: TRBJ2-4; D gene: .; V gene: TRBV12-3/TRBV12-4; clone size: .; CDR3 DNA: TGTGCCAGCAGTCCGGACCTCCTCGCCAAAAACATTCAGTACTTC; CDR3 protein: CASSPDLLAKNIQYF
J gene: TRBJ2-5; D gene: TRBD2; V gene: TRBV9; clone size: .; CDR3 DNA: TGTGCCAGCAGCGGCGGACTAGCGGGAGGGATCGGCGAGACCCAGTACTTC; CDR3 protein: CASSGGLAGGIGETQYF
J gene: TRBJ2-1; D gene: .; V gene: TRBV5-1; clone size: once; CDR3 DNA: TGCGCCAGCAGGCAGACAGACAATGAGCAGTTCTTC; CDR3 protein: CASRQTDNEQFF
J gene: TRBJ2-3; D gene: TRBD2; V gene: TRBV7-9; clone size: few; CDR3 DNA: TGTGCCAGCAGCCCGCTAACTAGCGGCTCTAGCACAGATACGCAGTATTTT; CDR3 protein: CASSPLTSGSSTDTQYF
J gene: TRBJ1-5; D gene: .; V gene: TRBV6-6; clone size: .; CDR3 DNA: TGTGCCAGCAGTTACATGGGCAGTAATCAGCCCCAGCATTTT; CDR3 protein: CASSYMGSNQPQHF
J gene: TRBJ2-5; D gene: TRBD1; V gene: TRBV15; clone size: few; CDR3 DNA: TGTGCCACCAGCAGAGACAGGGGGCGAACACAGACCCAGTACTTC; CDR3 protein: CATSRDRGRTQTQYF